The text below deals with one T cell receptor (beta chain). Its antigen remains unknown. The source of the sample is a study of cytomegalovirus exposure and HLA in healthy donors. Study observations and caveats: Researchers reportedly found TCR beta sequences accurately predicted most subjects' HLA-A and HLA-B alleles. Sequencing had likely introduced a cluster of highly shared sequence variants as an artifact. Three chains linked to CMV were shown in vitro to be specific for CMV antigens.

The V end was cut by 0 bases, the J end by 2 bases, with 12 bases between. CDR1 MNHEY and CDR2 SVGAGI come from the germline V gene. The length of the CDR3 is 16 residues. In the PCR, 60 Vbeta and 13 Jbeta primers were used. Sequencing was performed with immunoSEQ multiplex PCR; in TCRdb, only in-frame clones are kept and a portion is missing. The sample yields 60,000 or so clones, about 75% seen once. Sequenced sample: PBMCs. This receptor was taken from a woman aged 35 to 49 in good health and CMV-seropositive. This chain connects TRBV6-5 to TRBJ2-3; D remains unclear. CDR3 protein: CASSYSIGRFTDTQYF. The DNA of the CDR3 is TGTGCCAGCAGTTACTCGATCGGCAGGTTCACAGATACGCAGTATTTT.